The 18 T cell receptor beta chains listed next were all sequenced from one sample in a study of T cell repertoires in cytomegalovirus infection. These TCRs' antigens remain unknown. TCRdb re-called the reads with MiXCR, one entry per CDR3 protein. Of around 71,000 distinct CDR3 sequences listed, approximately 42% are singletons. The starting material was CD8+ T cells from cultured PBMCs, obtained from culture after CMV antigen stimulation. These receptor sequences come from a human donor in good health (CMV status not recorded). Some clones in this sample may be carry-over from other donors' samples.

This clonotype has only a few counts. The V gene is TRBV7-2, the J gene TRBJ1-5; D is possibly TRBD1 (6 bases). From germline, CDR1 is SGHTA and CDR2 FQGNSA. Trimming pared 5 bases from V and 3 bases from J, leaving 14 bases between. The CDR3 extends over 15 amino acids. Here the CDR3 reads CASSPTDRINQPQHF. CDR3 bases: TGTGCCAGCAGCCCGACCGACAGGATCAATCAGCCCCAGCATTTT.

This chain joins TRBV11-2 and TRBJ2-7; 9 positions match TRBD1. This CDR3 is 15 amino acids long. With 2 bases clipped from V and 8 bases from J, the junction kept 10 bases outside the gene matches. From germline, CDR1 is SGHAT and CDR2 FQNNGV. The CDR3 bases are TGTGCCAGCAGCTTAACCTATAGGACAGGGGAGAAGCAGTACTTC. Protein sequence: CASSLTYRTGEKQYF.

The chain combines TRBV5-1 with TRBJ2-7; TRBD1 is a possible D gene (5 bases). The germline V and J ends were trimmed by 0 bases and 4 bases, with 14 bases remaining between them. Germline CDR1 is SGHRS and CDR2 is YFSETQ. This CDR3 has 15 amino acids. The CDR3 loop reads CASSLDQGLAYEQYF. In DNA form, the CDR3 reads TGCGCCAGCAGCTTGGATCAGGGCCTGGCTTACGAGCAGTACTTC.

The CDR3 DNA is TGTGCCAGCAGTTACTCCCTAGCGGGGGCAGAGACCCAGTACTTC. It translates to CASSYSLAGAETQYF. The chain couples TRBV6-2 or TRBV6-3 to TRBJ2-5, with 10 positions matching TRBD2. With V trimmed by 0 bases and J by 4 bases, 2 bases remained unmatched. CDR3 length equals 15 residues. CDR1 and CDR2 from the germline V gene are MNHEY and SVGEGT.

The chain combines TRBV6-1 with TRBJ1-1; D is possibly TRBD1 (6 bases). V lost 3 bases, J lost 8 bases, and 19 bases lay in between. Germline-derived CDR1 and CDR2 are MNHNS and SASEGT. The CDR3 runs to 15 residues. DNA for the CDR3: TGTGCCAGCAGTGAGGAGGGTGGGGGGCGAGGGGAAGCTTTCTTT. Protein product: CASSEEGGGRGEAFF.

As DNA, the CDR3 is TGTGCCAGCAGTAGACAGAGCTATAGCAATCAGCCCCAGCATTTT. Amino acid sequence: CASSRQSYSNQPQHF. The chain carries TRBV12-3 or TRBV12-4 and TRBJ1-5, with D perhaps TRBD1 (5 bases). Trimming left V 5 bases short and J 0 bases short, with 11 bases between. The CDR3 contains 15 residues.

This clonotype was counted at least ten times. The genes are TRBV19 and TRBJ2-2, with 8 bases aligning to TRBD1. CDR1 and CDR2 (germline): LNHDA, SQIVND (reference sequence). This CDR3 region has 16 residues. Trimming at V came to 6 bases and at J to 1 base, leaving 7 bases not matched to a gene. The CDR3 reads CASSPGQDLNTGELFF. CDR3 coding DNA: TGTGCCAGTAGCCCGGGACAGGACCTGAACACCGGGGAGCTGTTTTTT.

This clonotype was counted a few times. This rearrangement joins TRBV11-1 to TRBJ2-3, with 7 bases identical to TRBD2. Germline-derived CDR1 and CDR2 are SGHAT and FQDESV (reference sequence). With V trimmed by 5 bases and J by 5 bases, 10 bases remained unmatched. This CDR3 is 15 amino acids long. The CDR3 bases are TGTGCCAGCAGCCCGATTCCGCGGGGGTTAGATACGCAGTATTTT. Its protein is CASSPIPRGLDTQYF.

V usage is TRBV7-9 and J usage is TRBJ1-1; possible D gene TRBD1, 6 bases. The CDR3 is 18 residues long. The V end lost 5 bases, the J end lost 5 bases, and 27 bases lay between the germline ends. Germline CDR1 reads SEHNR; CDR2 reads FQNEAQ (reference sequence). The CDR3 loop reads CASSGGKGGLPLKTEAFF. The CDR3 bases are TGTGCCAGCAGCGGAGGGAAGGGGGGGTTGCCGCTAAAAACTGAAGCTTTCTTT.

The chain uses TRBV10-3 and TRBJ1-6; 8 bases line up with TRBD1. The CDR3 totals 15 residues. The V gene's germline CDR1 is ENHRY and CDR2 SYGVKD. V trimming: 2 bases; J trimming: 8 bases; junction bases outside the gene matches: 5. DNA of the CDR3: TGTGCCATCAGTGAGACGGAGACAGGGGATTCACCCCTCCACTTT. Its translation is CAISETETGDSPLHF.

This sequence joins TRBV5-4 and TRBJ2-2; D not certain. The CDR3 contains 15 residues. Looked up from germline, CDR1 is SGHNT and CDR2 is YYREEE (reference sequence). Trimming removed 0 bases at V and 4 bases at J, with 10 bases between. The CDR3 DNA is TGTGCCAGCAGCTTGGACCCTACGGGCACCGGGGAGCTGTTTTTT. As protein: CASSLDPTGTGELFF. The variable domain in full, with the rest retrieved from reference TRBV5-4 and TRBJ2-2, is ETGVTQSPTHLIKTRGQQVTLRCSSQSGHNTVSWYQQALGQGPQFIFQYYREEENGRGNFPPRFSGLQFPNYSSELNVNALELDDSALYLCASSLDPTGTGELFFGEGSRLTVL.

This clonotype was counted ten times or more. For the CDR3, the DNA is TGTGCCAGCAGTTTAAGACTAGCGGGGGGGAATGAGCAGTTCTTC. Protein sequence: CASSLRLAGGNEQFF. This chain joins TRBV27 and TRBJ2-1; 14 bases line up with TRBD2. The CDR3 is 15 residues long. CDR1 is MNHEY and CDR2 is SMNVEV in the germline V gene (reference sequence). After removal of 2 bases from V and 7 bases from J, the junction contained 1 base not matched to a gene.

V gene TRBV5-6 combines with J gene TRBJ2-3; D remains ambiguous. The CDR3 loop spans 15 amino acids. V was trimmed by 4 bases and J by 2 bases, leaving 14 bases between them. Germline V gene lookup returns CDR1 SGHDT and CDR2 YYEEEE. For the CDR3, the DNA is TGTGCCAGCAGCCCAATAGTTCAGGACACAGATACGCAGTATTTT. It encodes CASSPIVQDTDTQYF.

The rearrangement uses TRBV7-6 and TRBJ2-7; tentative D call: TRBD1 (5 bases). Germline values: CDR1 SGHVS, CDR2 FNYEAQ. The germline V and J ends were trimmed by 2 bases and 1 base, with 12 bases remaining between them. CDR3 length: 15 residues. The CDR3 bases are TGTGCCAGCAGCTTATGGCAGGGTGGTTCCTACGAGCAGTACTTC. This codes for CASSLWQGGSYEQYF.

This rearrangement joins TRBV6-5 to TRBJ1-5; D is ambiguous. Trimming removed 0 bases from V and 0 bases from J, with 6 bases in between. The CDR3 runs 15 residues. CDR1 and CDR2 (germline): MNHEY, SVGAGI. In DNA, the CDR3 is TGTGCCAGCAGTTACTCAGGAGGTAGCAATCAGCCCCAGCATTTT. Its protein is CASSYSGGSNQPQHF.

V usage is TRBV27 and J usage is TRBJ2-7; D is ambiguous. Germline CDR1 and CDR2: MNHEY and SMNVEV (reference sequence). The V end was cut by 5 bases, the J end by 6 bases, with 14 bases between. The CDR3 runs to 13 residues. The CDR3 here is CASSRTGAFEQYF. The CDR3 DNA reads as TGTGCCAGCAGTAGGACGGGTGCCTTCGAGCAGTACTTC.

This chain joins TRBV5-6 and TRBJ2-3, with unresolved D. The V gene lost 4 bases and the J gene lost 0 bases, with 6 bases spanning the gap. The germline CDR1 and CDR2 sequences are SGHDT and YYEEEE. The CDR3 runs 13 residues. This CDR3 is CASSRSSTDTQYF. CDR3 nucleotides: TGTGCCAGCAGCCGCTCTAGCACAGATACGCAGTATTTT.

The chain couples TRBV4-1 to TRBJ2-2, with TRBD1 matching over 7 bases. V gave up 4 bases and J gave up 5 bases; unmatched junction bases: 13. The CDR3 extends over 17 amino acids. Germline CDR1 and CDR2: MGHRA and YSYEKL. This CDR3 is CASSLTGTAFGTGELFF. In nucleotides, the CDR3 is TGCGCCAGCAGCCTCACCGGGACAGCCTTCGGGACCGGGGAGCTGTTTTTT.